The table lists the clone carrying this T cell receptor beta chain with a few counts. The V gene's germline CDR1 is SGHTA and CDR2 FQGNSA. This CDR3 comprises 18 residues. V was shortened by 1 base and J by 1 base, with 17 bases between the two germline ends. This sample is drawn from a study of blood T cells in healthy people across ages. Together with a sample-barcoded 5' primer, a J-beta primer mix was included in a second PCR lasting roughly 6 to 12 cycles. Every cDNA molecule carried a tag from a template-switch adaptor bearing 12 random nucleotides. TCRdb analysed the 5' RACE reads with MiXCR anew, one entry per CDR3 protein. The sample records roughly 560,000 distinct CDR3 sequences, more than 20% being singletons. These data also formed part of another study, on T cells of mothers and their children. That work contributes: Persistent microchimeric T cell clones were sought, and none were detected.

J is TRBJ2-1 and V is TRBV7-2; the D gene is possibly TRBD1 (6 bases). Sequencing was performed on blood. This TCR was sampled from a boy aged 5 to 17 in good health. CDR3 nucleotides: TGTGCCAGCAGCTTAGGGGGGCGGCTTGCTATTTCCTACAATGAGCAGTTCTTC. Its translation is CASSLGGRLAISYNEQFF.